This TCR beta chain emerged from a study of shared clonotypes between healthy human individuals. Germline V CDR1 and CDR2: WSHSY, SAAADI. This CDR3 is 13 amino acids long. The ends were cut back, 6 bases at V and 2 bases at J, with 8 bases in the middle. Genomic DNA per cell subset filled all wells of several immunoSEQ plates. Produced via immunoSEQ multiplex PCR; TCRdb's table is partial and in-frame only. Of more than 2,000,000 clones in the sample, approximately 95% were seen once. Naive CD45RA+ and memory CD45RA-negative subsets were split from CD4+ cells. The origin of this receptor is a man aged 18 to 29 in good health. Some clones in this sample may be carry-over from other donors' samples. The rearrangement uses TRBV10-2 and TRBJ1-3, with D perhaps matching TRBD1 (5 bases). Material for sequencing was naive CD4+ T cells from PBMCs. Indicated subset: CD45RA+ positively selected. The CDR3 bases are TGCGCCAGCAGGGGGGTCGCTGGAAACACCATATATTTT. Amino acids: CASRGVAGNTIYF.